These 29 T cell receptor beta chains originate from one sample sequenced in a study of response to subunit inactivated influenza vaccine. TCRdb re-called the RT-PCR reads through MiXCR, storing one row per CDR3 protein. The repertoire consists of about 480,000 distinct CDR3 sequences, with about a tenth occurring once and the leading ten covering roughly 12%. The sample here was PBMCs from blood, taken 40 to 50 days after vaccination. The source of these receptors is a man in his forties or fifties who received an inactivated influenza vaccine.

In this sample, this clonotype turned up a few times. This chain links TRBV19 with TRBJ2-3; D is undetermined. Germline V gives CDR1 LNHDA, CDR2 SQIVND (reference sequence). V was cut by 2 bases and J by 4 bases, with 10 bases left in between. CDR3 size: 14 residues. The CDR3 spells CASSISPPPDTQYF. CDR3 bases: TGTGCCAGTAGTATATCCCCTCCCCCAGATACGCAGTATTTT. Using reference TRBV19 and TRBJ2-3 for the parts outside the CDR3, the full variable domain is DGGITQSPKYLFRKEGQNVTLSCEQNLNHDAMYWYRQDPGQGLRLIYYSQIVNDFQKGDIAEGYSVSREKKESFPLTVTSAQKNPTAFYLCASSISPPPDTQYFGPGTRLTVL.

This clonotype was detected a few times. V gene TRBV6-2 or TRBV6-3 combines with J gene TRBJ2-5, with D unresolved. This CDR3 has 14 residues. Germline CDR1 reads MNHEY; CDR2 reads SVGEGT. Trimming left V 2 bases short and J 2 bases short, with 9 bases between. Here the CDR3 reads CASSYGSTQETQYF. As DNA, the CDR3 is TGTGCCAGCAGTTACGGGTCTACGCAAGAGACCCAGTACTTC.

V usage is TRBV5-1 and J usage is TRBJ1-2; D uncertain. The CDR3 spans 14 residues. Germline CDR1 SGHRS, CDR2 YFSETQ. Trimming removed 0 bases from V and 0 bases from J, with 6 bases in between. CDR3 in amino acids: CASSLVSANYGYTF. The CDR3 region has the DNA TGCGCCAGCAGCTTGGTTTCAGCTAACTATGGCTACACCTTC.

The CDR3 DNA is TGCAGTGCCTGGGTCCCGGACAGAGTCCCACCTAATGAAAAACTGTTTTTT. Amino acids: CSAWVPDRVPPNEKLFF. The V call is TRBV20-1, the J call TRBJ1-4, with D possibly TRBD1 on 6 matching bases. CDR3 length equals 17 residues. The V end lost 6 bases, the J end lost 3 bases, and 23 bases lay between the germline ends. The germline gives CDR1 DFQATT, CDR2 SNEGSKA (reference sequence).

This chain connects TRBV10-3 to TRBJ1-2; TRBD1 might be the D (5 bases). Trimming cost V 8 bases and J 8 bases, with 12 bases left between them. Germline V gene data show CDR1 as ENHRY and CDR2 as SYGVKD. The CDR3 is 11 amino acids. The CDR3 region is CAIRLGEGYTF. The CDR3 region has the DNA TGTGCCATCCGCCTGGGGGAAGGCTACACCTTC.

This chain connects TRBV5-4 to TRBJ2-5; possible D gene TRBD1, 5 bases. Germline values: CDR1 SGHNT, CDR2 YYREEE (reference sequence). V was shortened by 4 bases and J by 2 bases, with 12 bases between the two germline ends. This CDR3 contains 14 residues. CDR3 nucleotide sequence: TGTGCCAGCAGCCGGCCAGGGAATCAAGAGACCCAGTACTTC. Encoded protein: CASSRPGNQETQYF.

The CDR3 is CSVRTGGWGYTF. The CDR3 nucleotides read TGCAGCGTTAGGACAGGGGGTTGGGGCTACACCTTC. This chain uses TRBV29-1 with TRBJ1-2, with 10 bases aligning to TRBD1. Germline V lookup: CDR1 SQVTM, CDR2 ANQGSEA. The CDR3 runs to 12 residues. The junction had 5 bases not matched to a gene; V was cut back by 5 bases and J by 8 bases.

This clonotype was seen more than once but under ten times. This sequence joins TRBV5-1 and TRBJ1-1; possible D gene TRBD1, 5 bases. V was cut by 4 bases and J by 4 bases, with 20 bases left in between. The CDR3 is 16 residues long. Germline V gives CDR1 SGHRS, CDR2 YFSETQ. The CDR3 DNA reads TGCGCCAGCAGCATCGGGACTGGGATTCGTGGCACTGAAGCTTTCTTT. It specifies CASSIGTGIRGTEAFF.

This clonotype was detected many times. The chain joins TRBV28 to TRBJ1-2; D is possibly TRBD1 (6 bases). The CDR3 covers 14 residues. Looked up from germline, CDR1 is MDHEN and CDR2 is SYDVKM. V was cut by 4 bases and J by 6 bases, with 15 bases left in between. CDR3 sequence reads: CASSWGRTADGYTF. The CDR3, as DNA: TGTGCCAGCAGTTGGGGAAGGACAGCCGATGGCTACACCTTC.

This clonotype was found many times. The chain recombines TRBV7-2 with TRBJ2-7; either TRBD1 or TRBD2 may supply D (6 bases each). V gave up 2 bases and J gave up 7 bases, with 15 bases separating them. This CDR3 has 14 amino acids. Per germline, CDR1 SGHTA and CDR2 FQGNSA. Written as DNA, the CDR3 is TGTGCCAGCAGCTTACACAGGGCCGCGGGAGAGCAGTACTTC. Its translation is CASSLHRAAGEQYF.

In its sample, this clonotype was seen many times. The V and J genes are TRBV20-1 and TRBJ2-3; 8 bases match TRBD2. The junction had 9 bases not matched to a gene; V was cut back by 3 bases and J by 4 bases. This CDR3 contains 15 residues. Germline CDR1 and CDR2: DFQATT and SNEGSKA (reference sequence). The DNA of the CDR3 is TGCAGTGCTAGTCACTTAGCGGGAAACGCAGATACGCAGTATTTT. Its protein is CSASHLAGNADTQYF.

Many counts were recorded for this clonotype. In DNA, the CDR3 is TGCAGTGCTAGTATTACGGGACCCGGCGGTGGTGCTTTCTTT. It codes for CSASITGPGGGAFF. The chain couples TRBV20-1 to TRBJ1-1; possibly TRBD1 for D (5 bases). The germline gives CDR1 DFQATT, CDR2 SNEGSKA (reference sequence). V lost 3 bases, J lost 11 bases, and 22 bases lay in between. The CDR3 loop spans 14 amino acids.

The sample holds many counts of this clonotype. V usage is TRBV20-1 and J usage is TRBJ2-7; D remains unclear. The CDR3 runs to 11 residues. The V and J ends lost 7 bases and 2 bases respectively, with 9 bases between them. Germline-derived CDR1 and CDR2 are DFQATT and SNEGSKA (reference sequence). CDR3 in amino acids: CSVENPYEQYF. CDR3 coding DNA: TGCAGTGTCGAAAATCCCTACGAGCAGTACTTC.

This clonotype was counted at least ten times. This sequence joins TRBV12-3 or TRBV12-4 and TRBJ2-2; 9 bases fit TRBD1. This CDR3 has 18 amino acids. Unmatched junction bases numbered 13, after V lost 5 bases and J lost 3 bases. CDR3 DNA sequence: TGTGCCAGCAGTCCGGGACAGGGAATATTTTCGGACACCGGGGAGCTGTTTTTT. This sequence encodes CASSPGQGIFSDTGELFF.

In its sample, this clonotype was seen many times. The V gene is TRBV12-3 or TRBV12-4, the J gene TRBJ1-1; the D is unclear. The CDR3 is made up of 13 amino acids. V was shortened by 6 bases and J by 6 bases, with 14 bases between the two germline ends. The chain's CDR3 is CASSPTGYSEAFF. The CDR3 bases are TGTGCCAGCAGCCCGACCGGGTATTCTGAAGCTTTCTTT.

This clonotype was counted only a few times. DNA for the CDR3: TGTGCCAGCAGCCGCATCAGCTTATTGGCCGGGGATGAGCAGTTCTTC. It yields the protein CASSRISLLAGDEQFF. The rearrangement uses TRBV12-3 or TRBV12-4 and TRBJ2-1, with a tentative D call TRBD2 (5 bases). The CDR3 has 16 amino acids. The V end was cut by 6 bases, the J end by 8 bases, with 23 bases between.

The rearrangement links TRBV5-1 to TRBJ2-3; 8 bases agree with TRBD2. The trim removed 0 bases at V and 1 base at J, leaving 10 bases unmatched. CDR3 length equals 18 residues. CDR1 and CDR2 (germline): SGHRS, YFSETQ. The CDR3 nucleotides read TGCGCCAGCAGCTTGGAGACTGGACTAGCCGGGGGCACAGATACGCAGTATTTT. Translated, it gives CASSLETGLAGGTDTQYF.

This clonotype was picked up many times. V gene TRBV4-2 combines with J gene TRBJ2-7, with D perhaps matching TRBD1 (6 bases). This CDR3 contains 12 residues. V lost 5 bases to trimming and J lost 6 bases, with 11 bases between them. Per the germline V gene, CDR1 is LGHNA and CDR2 is YNFKEQ. The CDR3 nucleotides read TGTGCCAGCAGCAAACAGGGAAGCGAGCAGTACTTC. It specifies CASSKQGSEQYF.

The chain has TRBV5-1 and TRBJ2-4; TRBD1 aligns across 9 bases. This CDR3 spans 14 amino acids. Germline loops: CDR1 SGHRS, CDR2 YFSETQ. Trimming removed 2 bases from V and 6 bases from J; junction bases left unmatched: 3. DNA of the CDR3: TGCGCCAGCAGCTTTGGGACAGGGTCAAACATTCAGTACTTC. Residues: CASSFGTGSNIQYF.

The chain links TRBV13 to TRBJ2-7; 8 bases are shared with TRBD2. The CDR3 spans 18 residues. Trimming at V came to 0 bases and at J to 0 bases, leaving 10 bases not matched to a gene. CDR1 is PRHDT, CDR2 FYEKMQ, per germline (reference sequence). The CDR3 DNA is TGTGCCAGCAGCTTAGGCGGGGGGGCGACGAAGGGCTCCTACGAGCAGTACTTC. It specifies CASSLGGGATKGSYEQYF.

This clonotype was observed a few times. The rearrangement uses TRBV20-1 and TRBJ2-7, with D possibly TRBD1 on 8 matching bases. This CDR3 spans 14 amino acids. V was clipped by 6 bases and J by 2 bases, with 17 bases between them. Per the germline V gene, CDR1 is DFQATT and CDR2 is SNEGSKA (reference sequence). CDR3 sequence: CSATPQGGTYEQYF. CDR3 DNA sequence: TGCAGTGCCACACCACAGGGGGGGACCTACGAGCAGTACTTC.

This chain uses TRBV28 with TRBJ1-2; D ambiguous. The CDR3 spans 19 residues. The ends were cut back, 3 bases at V and 5 bases at J, with 28 bases in the middle. CDR1 is MDHEN and CDR2 is SYDVKM in the germline V gene. The CDR3 is CASSFGKISVEGERYGYTF. DNA of the CDR3: TGTGCCAGCAGTTTTGGGAAAATCAGTGTAGAGGGTGAGAGGTATGGCTACACCTTC.

This clonotype was counted ten times or more. The rearrangement joins TRBV29-1 to TRBJ2-5, with 8 nucleotides matching TRBD2. Germline V CDR1 and CDR2: SQVTM, ANQGSEA. V shed 3 bases, J shed 4 bases, and the junction held 10 bases outside the gene matches. CDR3 length: 15 amino acids. CDR3 DNA sequence: TGCAGCGTTGATTTCTACCGGGAGGGCGGAGAGACCCAGTACTTC. Residues: CSVDFYREGGETQYF.

This clonotype was detected many times. V is TRBV12-3 or TRBV12-4 and J is TRBJ1-6; weak D call: TRBD1 (6 bases). The CDR3 loop spans 14 amino acids. V was pared by 0 bases and J by 7 bases, with 7 bases between. The CDR3 DNA sequence: TGTGCCAGCAGTTTAGCTGGACAGAATTCACCCCTCCACTTT. Translating gives CASSLAGQNSPLHF.

This chain uses TRBV7-9 with TRBJ1-2; D not certain. This CDR3 is 12 amino acids long. The V gene lost 1 base and the J gene lost 8 bases, with 8 bases spanning the gap. Germline V gene lookup returns CDR1 SEHNR and CDR2 FQNEAQ (reference sequence). CDR3 bases: TGTGCCAGCAGCTTAGGGTCTGGGGGCTACACCTTC. Protein product: CASSLGSGGYTF. Full variable domain (missing parts from reference TRBV7-9 and TRBJ1-2): DTGVSQNPRHKITKRGQNVTFRCDPISEHNRLYWYRQTLGQGPEFLTYFQNEAQLEKSRLLSDRFSAERPKGSFSTLEIQRTEQGDSAMYLCASSLGSGGYTFGSGTRLTVV.

The chain carries TRBV18 and TRBJ2-6; TRBD1 aligns across 10 bases. CDR1 is KGHSH and CDR2 is LQKENI in the germline V gene. V shed 0 bases, J shed 2 bases, and the junction held 7 bases outside the gene matches. The CDR3 consists of 19 residues. The CDR3 reads CASSPPKRQGAAGANVLTF. The DNA for the CDR3 is TGTGCCAGCTCACCACCTAAGCGACAGGGGGCTGCTGGGGCCAACGTCCTGACTTTC. Supplemented by reference TRBV18 and TRBJ2-6, the full variable domain reads NAGVMQNPRHLVRRRGQEARLRCSPMKGHSHVYWYRQLPEEGLKFMVYLQKENIIDESGMPKERFSAEFPKEGPSILRIQQVVRGDSAAYFCASSPPKRQGAAGANVLTFGAGSRLTVL.

Only a few counts were recorded for this clonotype. V and J are TRBV21-1 and TRBJ2-2; the table's D call, TRBD2, was not checked against the DNA. TRBV21-1 is a pseudogene segment. The length of the CDR3 is 14 residues. This chain's CDR3 is CASRSGHPTGELFF. The DNA for the CDR3 is TGTGCCAGCAGGTCGGGCCACCCCACCGGGGAGCTGTTTTTT.

This clonotype was seen a few times. This sequence joins TRBV12-3 or TRBV12-4 and TRBJ2-2; no firm D call. The V and J ends lost 3 bases and 2 bases respectively, with 16 bases between them. The CDR3 covers 17 residues. In DNA, the CDR3 is TGTGCCAGCAGTTTTAGGAGACATCAAATAAACACCGGGGAGCTGTTTTTT. Its protein product is CASSFRRHQINTGELFF.

The genes are TRBV6-2 or TRBV6-3 and TRBJ2-5; a weak D match, TRBD2 (5 bases). CDR1 is MNHEY, CDR2 SVGEGT, per germline. Trimming removed 2 bases at V and 6 bases at J, with 16 bases between. This CDR3 is 15 amino acids long. CDR3: CASSYGRPLGKTQYF. CDR3 DNA sequence: TGTGCCAGCAGTTACGGACGGCCACTCGGGAAGACCCAGTACTTC.